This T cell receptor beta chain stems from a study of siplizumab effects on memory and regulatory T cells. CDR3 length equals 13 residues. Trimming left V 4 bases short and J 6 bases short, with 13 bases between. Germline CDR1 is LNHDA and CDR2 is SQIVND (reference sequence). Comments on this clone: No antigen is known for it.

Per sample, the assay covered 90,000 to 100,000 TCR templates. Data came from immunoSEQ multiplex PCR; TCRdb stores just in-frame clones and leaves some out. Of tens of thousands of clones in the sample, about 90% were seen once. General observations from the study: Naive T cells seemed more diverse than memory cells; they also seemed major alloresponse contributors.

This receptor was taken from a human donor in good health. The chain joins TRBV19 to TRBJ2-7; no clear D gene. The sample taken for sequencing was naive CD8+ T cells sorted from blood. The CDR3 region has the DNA TGTGCCAGTAGTAATCGGGTATCAGCCGAGCAGTACTTC. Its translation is CASSNRVSAEQYF.